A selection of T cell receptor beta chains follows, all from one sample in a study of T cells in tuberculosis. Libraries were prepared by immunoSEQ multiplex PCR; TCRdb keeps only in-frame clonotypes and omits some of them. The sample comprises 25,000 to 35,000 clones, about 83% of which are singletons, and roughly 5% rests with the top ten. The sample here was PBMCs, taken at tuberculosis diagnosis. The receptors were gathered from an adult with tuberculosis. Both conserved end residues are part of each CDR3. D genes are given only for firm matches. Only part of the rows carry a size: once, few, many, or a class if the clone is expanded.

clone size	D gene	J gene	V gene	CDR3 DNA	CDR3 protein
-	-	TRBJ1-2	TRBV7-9	TGTGCCAGCACCGTGGCCCAGGGAGGGACTGGCTACACCTTC	CASTVAQGGTGYTF
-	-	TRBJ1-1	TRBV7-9	TGTGCCAGCAGCCCAGCCTCGACTCGGGGATTGAACACTGAAGCTTTCTTT	CASSPASTRGLNTEAFF
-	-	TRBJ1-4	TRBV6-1	TGTGCCAGCATGGAGTGGGCTAATGAAAAACTGTTTTTT	CASMEWANEKLFF
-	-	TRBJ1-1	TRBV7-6	TGTGCCAGCAGCTTAATCGGCGCAGGGGAAACGAACACTGAAGCTTTCTTT	CASSLIGAGETNTEAFF
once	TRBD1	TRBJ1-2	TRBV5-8	TGTGCCAGCAGCCCTATGGACAGGATCCCGTACTATGGCTACACCTTC	CASSPMDRIPYYGYTF
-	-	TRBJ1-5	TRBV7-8	TGTGCCAGCAGCGATAACAGATATCAGCCCCAGCATTTT	CASSDNRYQPQHF
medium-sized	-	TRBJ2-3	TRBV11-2	TGTGCCAGCAGCTTAGTGGGCGGGCAGGCAGATACGCAGTATTTT	CASSLVGGQADTQYF
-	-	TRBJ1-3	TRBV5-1	TGCGCCAGCAGCTTGGCCGGGGTGGGCAGTTTTACCTCTGGAAACACCATATATTTT	CASSLAGVGSFTSGNTIYF
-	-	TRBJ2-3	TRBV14	TGTGCCAGCAGCCGACAAATTCAGGTCCATTTT	CASSRQIQVHF
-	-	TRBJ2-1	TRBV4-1	TGCGCCAGCAGCCAAGGGCAGAGGGGGGGATACAATGAGCAGTTCTTC	CASSQGQRGGYNEQFF
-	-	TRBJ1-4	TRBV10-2	TGCGCCAGCAGTGATAACGGGGGTGTAGGTGAAAAACTGTTTTTT	CASSDNGGVGEKLFF
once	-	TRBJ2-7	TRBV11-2	TGTGCCAGCAGCCACCCGATGAGGAGCAACGAGCAGTACTTC	CASSHPMRSNEQYF
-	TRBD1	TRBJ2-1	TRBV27	TGTGCCAGCGTCGGACAGGGGTTTAGCAATGAGCAGTTCTTC	CASVGQGFSNEQFF
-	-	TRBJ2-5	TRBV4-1	TGCGCCAGCAGCCGGGCAGGCAGGGGGGGACTAGAATCGCAGACCCAGTACTTC	CASSRAGRGGLESQTQYF
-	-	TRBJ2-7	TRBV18	TGTGCCAGCCCACTTGGGCGGGGGCAGGCCTACGAGCAGTACTTC	CASPLGRGQAYEQYF
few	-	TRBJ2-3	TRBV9	TGTGCCAGCAGCGCCGTCCCTTATAGCACCGATACGCAGTATTTT	CASSAVPYSTDTQYF
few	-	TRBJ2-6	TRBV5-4	TGTGCCAGCAGCTTGGACAGGCCCATGGAGGGGTCTGGGGCCAACGTCCTGACTTTC	CASSLDRPMEGSGANVLTF
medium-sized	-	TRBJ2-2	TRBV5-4	TGTGCCAGCAGCCCCTCAAGCGGTCACACGGCGGGCGGGGAGCTGTTTTTT	CASSPSSGHTAGGELFF
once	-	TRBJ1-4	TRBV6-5	TGTGCCAGCAGTTACTCGTACGGGGTAGGGAATGAAAAACTGTTTTTT	CASSYSYGVGNEKLFF
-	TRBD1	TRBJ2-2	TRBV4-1	TGCGCCAGCAGTCCAACGCTGACCAAGAAGTCGGGACAGGGAGCCGGGGAGCTGTTTTTT	CASSPTLTKKSGQGAGELFF
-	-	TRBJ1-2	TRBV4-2	TGTGCCAGCAGCCAAGTAGAGCAGGGGAACTATGGCTACACCTTC	CASSQVEQGNYGYTF
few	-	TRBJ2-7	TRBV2	TGTGCCAGCAGTGTCCGGCAGGCTGGCGAGCAGTACTTC	CASSVRQAGEQYF
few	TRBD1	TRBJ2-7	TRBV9	TGTGCCAGCAGCCCCCGAACAGGGGGCGACGAGCAGTACTTC	CASSPRTGGDEQYF
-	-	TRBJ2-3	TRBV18	TGTGCCAGCTCACCAGATGGGGCGCAGAATACGCAGTATTTT	CASSPDGAQNTQYF
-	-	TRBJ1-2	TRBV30	TGTGCCTGGAGTGTAGACCTCGGGTACGGCTACACCTTC	CAWSVDLGYGYTF
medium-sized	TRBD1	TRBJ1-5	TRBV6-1	TGTGCCACCGAGACGACAGGGGGCGGCGGTCAGCCCCAGCATTTT	CATETTGGGGQPQHF
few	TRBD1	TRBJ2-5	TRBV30	TGTGCCTGGAGTGTACAGGGGGCGCGGGGAGAGACCCAGTACTTC	CAWSVQGARGETQYF
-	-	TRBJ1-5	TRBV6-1	TGTGCCAGCAGGCTGGGAGGGAGCAATCAGCCCCAGCATTTT	CASRLGGSNQPQHF
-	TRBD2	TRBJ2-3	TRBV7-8	TGTGCCAGCAGCCCCTCAATCCGGGGTAGCGGGGGGCGAGATACGCAGTATTTT	CASSPSIRGSGGRDTQYF
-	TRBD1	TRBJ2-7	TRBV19	TGTGCCAGTAGTACGGGACAGGGTGACGAGCAGTACTTC	CASSTGQGDEQYF
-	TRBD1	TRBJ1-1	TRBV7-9	TGTGCCAGCAGCGAATGGGACAGGGTACTCACTGAAGCTTTCTTT	CASSEWDRVLTEAFF
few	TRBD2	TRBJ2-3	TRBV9	TGTGCCAGCAGCGTCGGGACTAGCGGTTCAGATACGCAGTATTTT	CASSVGTSGSDTQYF
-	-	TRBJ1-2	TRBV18	TGTGCCAGCTCACCCGGAGGAGGGATCCTCAATGGCTACACCTTC	CASSPGGGILNGYTF
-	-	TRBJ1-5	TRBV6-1	TGTGCCAGCAGTGGGGAGATTAGCAATCAGCCCCAGCATTTT	CASSGEISNQPQHF
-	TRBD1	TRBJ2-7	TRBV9	TGTGCCAGCACCCCAGGACAGGGGGTTGCCTACGAGCAGTACTTC	CASTPGQGVAYEQYF
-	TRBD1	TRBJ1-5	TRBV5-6	TGTGCCAGCAGCCTAAGACAGGGCTATAGCAATCAGCCCCAGCATTTT	CASSLRQGYSNQPQHF
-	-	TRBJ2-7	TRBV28	TGTGCCAGCAGTTTGGGGGCCACACCCTACGAGCAGTACTTC	CASSLGATPYEQYF
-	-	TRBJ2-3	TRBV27	TGTGCCAGCAGTCGGGACCATAGGGGGGATACGCAGTATTTT	CASSRDHRGDTQYF
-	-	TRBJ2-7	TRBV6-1	TGTGCCAGCAGTAAACGAGCAGGGCCCGAGCAGTACTTC	CASSKRAGPEQYF